The 9 T cell receptor beta chains below were found in one sample sequenced in a study of blood T cell repertoires in COVID-19. The repertoire was sequenced with immunoSEQ multiplex PCR; TCRdb's copy has only in-frame clones and lacks some. The sample holds 200,000 to 250,000 clones; around 80% are singletons and the top ten take roughly 10%. The sample was peripheral blood. Receptor source: a man aged 45-65 years with active or convalescent COVID-19.

In this sample, this clone turned up once. The J gene is TRBJ2-3, the V gene TRBV9; TRBD2 agrees at 9 bases. V lost 0 bases to trimming and J lost 8 bases; unmatched junction nucleotides: 10. Germline V gene sequence: CDR1 SGDLS, CDR2 YYNGEE. This CDR3 comprises 16 residues. In DNA, the CDR3 is TGTGCCAGCAGCGTAGAGGTAGCGGGGGACGTAGGTACGCAGTATTTT. Its protein is CASSVEVAGDVGTQYF.

CDR3 loop: CASSLDGAGGGQYF. The CDR3 DNA reads as TGTGCCAGCAGCTTAGACGGCGCAGGGGGAGGGCAGTATTTT. The V gene is TRBV11-2, the J gene TRBJ2-3, with D possibly matching TRBD1 (7 bases). The length of the CDR3 is 14 residues. Trimming shortened V by 0 bases and J by 11 bases, and 15 bases separated the two germline ends. Per the germline V gene, CDR1 is SGHAT and CDR2 is FQNNGV.

The V call is TRBV4-1, the J call TRBJ1-1, with 7 nucleotides matching TRBD1. This CDR3 has 15 residues. Germline V gives CDR1 MGHRA, CDR2 YSYEKL. Trimming removed 2 bases from V and 5 bases from J; junction bases left unmatched: 8. CDR3 in amino acids: CASSQRDRVKTEAFF. The CDR3, as DNA: TGCGCCAGCAGCCAAAGAGACAGGGTTAAAACTGAAGCTTTCTTT.

Points on this clone: Other DNA sequences of this sample code for an identical CDR3. This chain connects TRBV19 to TRBJ1-1, with D uncertain. The V gene's germline CDR1 is LNHDA and CDR2 SQIVND (reference sequence). The V gene lost 4 bases and the J gene lost 0 bases, with 9 bases spanning the gap. This CDR3 is built from 14 residues. CDR3 DNA sequence: TGTGCCAGTAGTAATCCCAGTCTGAACACTGAAGCTTTCTTT. Residues: CASSNPSLNTEAFF.

The chain combines TRBV5-1 with TRBJ2-5; D not resolved. The germline V gene has CDR1 SGHRS and CDR2 YFSETQ. Trimming took off 1 base at V and 5 bases at J, with 9 bases between the two ends. The CDR3 is made up of 13 amino acids. The CDR3 DNA sequence: TGCGCCAGCAGCTTGACGAGCGCGGAGACCCAGTACTTC. Its protein is CASSLTSAETQYF.

The J gene is TRBJ2-7, the V gene TRBV24-1; 13 bases align to TRBD2. The V and J ends lost 5 bases and 3 bases, in that order; junction bases with no gene match: 3. From germline, CDR1 is KGHDR and CDR2 SFDVKD. The length of the CDR3 is 15 residues. The CDR3 DNA reads TGTGCCACCAGTGTGACTAGCGGGAGGCGCTACGAGCAGTACTTC. It codes for CATSVTSGRRYEQYF.

The chain has TRBV6-2 or TRBV6-3 and TRBJ2-1; 9 nucleotides align to TRBD2. V lost 7 bases and J lost 5; bases outside the gene matches: 12. Looked up from germline, CDR1 is MNHEY and CDR2 is SVGEGT. The CDR3 loop spans 16 amino acids. CDR3 amino acids: CASTYTWTSANNEQFF. The CDR3 region has the DNA TGTGCCAGCACTTATACCTGGACTAGCGCGAACAATGAGCAGTTCTTC.

This clone was observed a handful of times. The chain carries TRBV28 and TRBJ1-5, with a possible D match to TRBD1 (5 bases). Germline lookup yields CDR1 MDHEN and CDR2 SYDVKM. The CDR3 is made up of 17 amino acids. V dropped 2 bases and J dropped 1 base, with 15 bases sitting between them. The CDR3 loop is CASSLGAGRGSNQPQHF. The DNA of the CDR3 is TGTGCCAGCAGTTTAGGGGCCGGGAGGGGAAGCAATCAGCCCCAGCATTTT.

This chain connects TRBV28 to TRBJ2-1; TRBD2 aligns across 13 bases. The germline V gene encodes CDR1 MDHEN and CDR2 SYDVKM. V shed 5 bases and J 1 base; nucleotides not matched to a gene: 5. This CDR3 is built from 17 residues. The CDR3 sequence is CASSGLAGEHSYNEQFF. The CDR3 nucleotides read TGTGCCAGCAGTGGACTAGCGGGAGAGCATTCCTACAATGAGCAGTTCTTC.